This T cell receptor beta chain emerged from a study of blood T cell repertoires in COVID-19. About the study: Acute and convalescent COVID-19 specimens originated in the United States, Italy and Spain.

Original processing methods: By means of reference gene primer amplification, nucleated cell counts were estimated. Sequencing used immunoSEQ multiplex PCR; TCRdb keeps in-frame clones, though not all of them. V, J and clone size derive from that table, while D and trimming were established from the DNA sequence. The repertoire holds fewer than 40,000 clones, with around 92% as singletons. CDR3 size: 14 residues. V lost 5 bases to trimming and J lost 5 bases, with 15 bases between them. The germline gives CDR1 MNHEY, CDR2 SMNVEV (reference sequence). The gene calls are TRBV27 and TRBJ1-2; D remains ambiguous. Sample: peripheral blood. The sequence derives from a woman aged 40 to 50 with active or convalescent COVID-19. The CDR3 nucleotides are TGTGCCAGCAGTAGTGGGCCGCGACCTTATGGCTACACCTTC. This translates into CASSSGPRPYGYTF.